The 24 T cell receptor beta chains given below trace back to one sample, sequenced in a study of monozygotic twins with inflammatory bowel disease. TCRdb reprocessed the 5' RACE reads and keeps a single row for each CDR3 protein, giving no DNA. Seen in this sample are about 160,000 distinct CDR3 sequences; the ten most common clones hold 2.4%. Material: blood. These receptors originate from a human donor with ulcerative colitis or Crohn's disease, or a healthy co-twin of an affected twin (not recorded which).

J is TRBJ1-1 and V is TRBV15; the D gene TCRdb calls, TRBD1, cannot be checked with no DNA. CDR3 size: 17 residues. Germline V CDR1 and CDR2: LNHNV, YYDKDF (reference sequence). The CDR3 protein is CATSRDWETAMNTEAFF.

The chain employs TRBV9 and TRBJ1-2; the D call of TRBD1 rests on TCRdb alone, since no DNA is present to check it. The CDR3 consists of 14 residues. Germline-derived CDR1 and CDR2 are SGDLS and YYNGEE. The CDR3 is CASSIDRRGYGYTF. Variable domain in full (rest from reference TRBV9 and TRBJ1-2): DSGVTQTPKHLITATGQRVTLRCSPRSGDLSVYWYQQSLDQGLQFLIQYYNGEERAKGNILERFSAQQFPDLHSELNLSSLELGDSALYFCASSIDRRGYGYTFGSGTRLTVV.

V usage is TRBV28 and J usage is TRBJ1-5; without DNA, the TCRdb call of TRBD1 cannot be checked. The CDR3 covers 15 residues. Germline V lookup: CDR1 MDHEN, CDR2 SYDVKM. The CDR3 is CASSFGQGSNQPQHF.

This chain links TRBV3-1 with TRBJ2-1; no DNA is available, so the TRBD1 call from TCRdb remains unchecked. This CDR3 comprises 14 residues. The germline gives CDR1 LGHDT, CDR2 YNNKEL (reference sequence). The CDR3 is CASSHAGGPNEQFF.

The chain uses TRBV7-2 and TRBJ2-1; TCRdb designates TRBD1, a call that cannot be tested without DNA. CDR1 is SGHTA, CDR2 FQGNSA, per germline. The CDR3 extends over 14 amino acids. The CDR3 is CASSPGGGGGEQFF.

This sequence joins TRBV9 and TRBJ2-7; the D gene TCRdb calls, TRBD2, cannot be checked with no DNA. The CDR3 length is 15 residues. CDR1 and CDR2 from the germline V gene are SGDLS and YYNGEE. CDR3 region: CASSVAPGPTYEQYF. Full variable domain (missing parts from reference TRBV9 and TRBJ2-7): DSGVTQTPKHLITATGQRVTLRCSPRSGDLSVYWYQQSLDQGLQFLIQYYNGEERAKGNILERFSAQQFPDLHSELNLSSLELGDSALYFCASSVAPGPTYEQYFGPGTRLTVT.

This chain connects TRBV7-2 to TRBJ2-1; TCRdb indicates TRBD2, and absent DNA this call remains unverified. Per the germline V gene, CDR1 is SGHTA and CDR2 is FQGNSA. The CDR3 has 17 residues. The CDR3 is CASSLGLAGVPYNEQFF. The entire variable domain, with the rest obtained from reference TRBV7-2 and TRBJ2-1, is as follows: GAGVSQSPSNKVTEKGKDVELRCDPISGHTALYWYRQSLGQGLEFLIYFQGNSAPDKSGLPSDRFSAERTGGSVSTLTIQRTQQEDSAVYLCASSLGLAGVPYNEQFFGPGTRLTVL.

This sequence joins TRBV4-3 and TRBJ2-3. Germline CDR1 reads LGHNA; CDR2 reads YSLEER. The CDR3 consists of 17 residues. CDR3 residues: CASSQDPLRASTDTQYF.

The rearrangement uses TRBV4-1 and TRBJ2-1. Per germline, CDR1 MGHRA and CDR2 YSYEKL. The CDR3 covers 13 residues. CDR3 loop: CASSSLRAGEQFF.

The J gene is TRBJ2-5, the V gene TRBV29-1; as DNA is missing, the TRBD2 call by TCRdb cannot be tested. The CDR3 is 16 residues long. CDR1 and CDR2 from the germline V gene are SQVTM and ANQGSEA. The CDR3 protein is CSVRSSRSRHQETQYF.

The genes are TRBV7-2 and TRBJ2-7; the D call from TCRdb, TRBD2, cannot be confirmed without DNA. Germline V lookup: CDR1 SGHTA, CDR2 FQGNSA. The CDR3 is 19 residues long. CDR3 residues: CASSLPGLAGGPSSYEQYF. Full variable domain (missing parts from reference TRBV7-2 and TRBJ2-7): GAGVSQSPSNKVTEKGKDVELRCDPISGHTALYWYRQSLGQGLEFLIYFQGNSAPDKSGLPSDRFSAERTGGSVSTLTIQRTQQEDSAVYLCASSLPGLAGGPSSYEQYFGPGTRLTVT.

The V and J genes are TRBV7-8 and TRBJ2-2. This CDR3 is built from 13 residues. CDR1 is SGHVS, CDR2 FQNEAQ, per germline. The CDR3 here is CASTENNAGELFF.

V and J are TRBV5-1 and TRBJ2-1; TCRdb calls TRBD2, which cannot be checked without DNA. There are 16 residues in the CDR3. Germline assignment: CDR1 SGHRS and CDR2 YFSETQ. The CDR3 spells CASSDPGLAAYNEQFF.

The chain employs TRBV6-5 and TRBJ1-1; TCRdb selects TRBD1, and the lack of DNA leaves this call unchecked. The CDR3 runs to 16 residues. Per germline, CDR1 MNHEY and CDR2 SVGAGI. This CDR3 reads CASSFRPGQLNTEAFF.

The V call is TRBV11-2, the J call TRBJ2-2; without DNA, the TCRdb call of TRBD1 cannot be checked. CDR1 is SGHAT, CDR2 FQNNGV, per germline. The CDR3 has 14 residues. The CDR3 sequence is CASSFGTGYGELFF.

The rearrangement links TRBV18 to TRBJ2-3; lacking DNA, the TRBD1 call made by TCRdb goes unchecked. CDR1 and CDR2 from the germline V gene are KGHSH and LQKENI. The CDR3 spans 15 residues. CDR3 sequence: CASSQYAGWRDTQYF.

The CDR3 is CASSFGTGGSRTDTQYF. The V and J genes are TRBV5-1 and TRBJ2-3; TCRdb's D call, TRBD1, is unchecked because there is no DNA. The CDR3 spans 17 residues. Germline assignment: CDR1 SGHRS and CDR2 YFSETQ. The variable domain in full, completed from reference TRBV5-1 and TRBJ2-3, reads KAGVTQTPRYLIKTRGQQVTLSCSPISGHRSVSWYQQTPGQGLQFLFEYFSETQRNKGNFPGRFSGRQFSNSRSEMNVSTLELGDSALYLCASSFGTGGSRTDTQYFGPGTRLTVL.

The chain couples TRBV28 to TRBJ2-1; TCRdb gives TRBD1 as the D gene, but with no DNA this cannot be confirmed. Germline CDR1 and CDR2: MDHEN and SYDVKM. The CDR3 is 14 amino acids. The chain's CDR3 is CASSPGTGLNEQFF.

The chain has TRBV20-1 and TRBJ2-3. Germline lookup yields CDR1 DFQATT and CDR2 SNEGSKA (reference sequence). The length of the CDR3 is 13 residues. The CDR3 protein is CSADTGALDTQYF.

The rearrangement uses TRBV4-3 and TRBJ2-2. The CDR3 length is 17 residues. Per germline, CDR1 LGHNA and CDR2 YSLEER. The CDR3 sequence: CASSQDSERADTGELFF.

V usage is TRBV7-8 and J usage is TRBJ2-1; the D call from TCRdb, TRBD1, cannot be confirmed without DNA. Germline CDR1 reads SGHVS; CDR2 reads FQNEAQ. The CDR3 runs to 15 residues. The CDR3 protein is CASSSGPEGLNEQFF.

The chain carries TRBV13 and TRBJ2-1; the TCRdb D gene call, TRBD2, has no DNA to confirm it. The CDR3 loop spans 16 amino acids. Germline CDR1 is PRHDT and CDR2 is FYEKMQ (reference sequence). The CDR3 spells CASSPSQGGRNREQFF.

V gene TRBV12-3 or TRBV12-4 combines with J gene TRBJ2-2; TCRdb designates TRBD2, a call that cannot be tested without DNA. This CDR3 is built from 15 residues. CDR3 protein: CASTPRSGNTGELFF.

The chain employs TRBV6-1 and TRBJ2-5; TCRdb names TRBD2, which stays unverified in the absence of DNA. The CDR3 has 18 residues. Looked up from germline, CDR1 is MNHNS and CDR2 is SASEGT. The CDR3 reads CASSQSVASLLAGSAQYF.